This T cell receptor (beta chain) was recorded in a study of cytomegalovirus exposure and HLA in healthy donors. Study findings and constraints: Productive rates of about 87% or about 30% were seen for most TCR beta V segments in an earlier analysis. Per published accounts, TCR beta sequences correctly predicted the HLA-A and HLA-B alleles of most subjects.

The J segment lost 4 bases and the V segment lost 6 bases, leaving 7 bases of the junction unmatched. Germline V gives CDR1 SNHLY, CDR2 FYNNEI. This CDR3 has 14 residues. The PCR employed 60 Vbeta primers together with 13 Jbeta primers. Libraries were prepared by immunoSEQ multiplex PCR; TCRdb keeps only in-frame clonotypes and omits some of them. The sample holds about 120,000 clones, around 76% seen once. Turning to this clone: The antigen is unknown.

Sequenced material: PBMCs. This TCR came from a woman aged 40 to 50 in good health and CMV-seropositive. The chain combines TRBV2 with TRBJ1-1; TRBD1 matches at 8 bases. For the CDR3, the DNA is TGTGCCAGCAGCCAGGACAGGGCGAGCACTGAAGCTTTCTTT. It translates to CASSQDRASTEAFF.